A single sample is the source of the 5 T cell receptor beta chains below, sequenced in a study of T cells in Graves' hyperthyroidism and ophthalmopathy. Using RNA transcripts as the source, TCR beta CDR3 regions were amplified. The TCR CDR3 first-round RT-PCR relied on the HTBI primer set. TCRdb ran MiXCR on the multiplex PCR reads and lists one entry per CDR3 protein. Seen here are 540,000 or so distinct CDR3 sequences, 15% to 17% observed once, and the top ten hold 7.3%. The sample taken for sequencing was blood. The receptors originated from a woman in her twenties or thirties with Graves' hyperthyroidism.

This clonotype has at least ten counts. CDR3 region: CASSPQPGLYNEQFF. In DNA, the CDR3 is TGTGCCAGCTCACCACAACCGGGTCTCTACAATGAGCAGTTCTTC. V and J are TRBV18 and TRBJ2-1, with D uncertain. The CDR3 is made up of 15 amino acids. The germline V and J ends were trimmed by 1 base and 3 bases, with 10 bases remaining between them. CDR1 and CDR2 (germline): KGHSH, LQKENI.

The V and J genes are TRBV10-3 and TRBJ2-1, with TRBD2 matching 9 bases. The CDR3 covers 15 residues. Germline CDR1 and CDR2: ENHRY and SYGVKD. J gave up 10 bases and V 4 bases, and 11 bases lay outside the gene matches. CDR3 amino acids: CAISVGASGAREQFF. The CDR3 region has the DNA TGTGCCATCAGTGTTGGGGCTAGCGGGGCAAGGGAGCAGTTCTTC.

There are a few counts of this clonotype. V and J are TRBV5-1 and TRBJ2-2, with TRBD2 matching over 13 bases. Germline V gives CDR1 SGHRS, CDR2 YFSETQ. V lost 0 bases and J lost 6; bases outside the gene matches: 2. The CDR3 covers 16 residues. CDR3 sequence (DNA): TGCGCCAGCAGCTTGGGACTAGCGGGAGGTCCCGGGGAGCTGTTTTTT. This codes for CASSLGLAGGPGELFF.

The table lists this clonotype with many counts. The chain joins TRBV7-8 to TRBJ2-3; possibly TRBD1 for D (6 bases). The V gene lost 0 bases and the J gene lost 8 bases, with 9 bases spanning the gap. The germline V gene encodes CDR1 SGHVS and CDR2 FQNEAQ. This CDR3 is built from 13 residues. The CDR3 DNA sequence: TGTGCCAGCAGCTTAGCGGGGGCCGGTACGCAGTATTTT. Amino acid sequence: CASSLAGAGTQYF.

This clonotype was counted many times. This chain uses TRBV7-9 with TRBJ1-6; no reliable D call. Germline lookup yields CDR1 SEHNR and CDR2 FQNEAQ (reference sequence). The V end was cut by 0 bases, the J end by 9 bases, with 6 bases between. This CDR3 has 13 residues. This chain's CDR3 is CASSLAVGSPLHF. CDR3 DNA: TGTGCCAGCAGCTTAGCCGTGGGTTCACCCCTCCACTTT.